This TCR beta chain was sequenced in a study of shared clonotypes between healthy human individuals. Study outcomes and limitations: Memory subsets had estimated richness that was generally smaller than that of naive subsets.

Here immunoSEQ multiplex PCR was the method, and the copy in TCRdb shows in-frame clones only, minus some. The table lists approximately 530,000 clones, approximately 94% of them singletons. This CDR3 comprises 16 residues. The germline V and J ends were trimmed by 1 base and 2 bases, with 11 bases remaining between them. CDR1 and CDR2 (germline): MNHNY, SVGAGI (reference sequence). Into CD45RA+ naive and CD45RA-negative memory subsets, the CD4+ cells were split. With respect to this clone: As yet, its antigen is unknown.

The source of this sequence is a woman aged 25 to 39 in good health. The chain links TRBV6-6 to TRBJ2-2, with D possibly TRBD1 on 5 matching bases. Sequencing was done on a sample of naive CD4+ T cells sorted from blood. The subset was: CD45RA+ positively selected. CDR3 bases: TGTGCCAGCAGTTACTTAGGACAAACTAACACCGGGGAGCTGTTTTTT. Its protein product is CASSYLGQTNTGELFF.